The table lists the clone carrying this T cell receptor beta chain with many counts. Trimming pared 4 bases from V and 0 bases from J, leaving 16 bases between. CDR3 length equals 17 residues. Germline V gives CDR1 LNHDA, CDR2 SQIVND (reference sequence). TCR beta libraries were built with iRepertoire HTBI primers and Arm-PCR of CDR3 regions. TCRdb re-called the multiplex PCR reads through MiXCR, storing one row per CDR3 protein. The table lists some 220,000 distinct CDR3 sequences, around 20% of them singletons. These data are taken from a study of regulatory T cells in long-lasting Graves disease. Documented time point: newly diagnosed GD, antithyroid drugs for less than 3 months. Following extraction of RNA from PBMCs, that RNA was used to make the TCR library. The sample also formed part of further work on T cells in Graves' hyperthyroidism and ophthalmopathy. That investigation notes: For ophthalmopathy, model prediction preceded onset by a median 6.5 months.

Sequencing was performed on peripheral blood mononuclear cells (PBMCs), taken at new diagnosis, from a patient treated with antithyroid drugs. This clonotype was sampled from a woman aged 30 to 39 with Graves disease. J is TRBJ2-4 and V is TRBV19, with a tentative D call TRBD1 (6 bases). The CDR3 coding sequence is TGTGCCAGTAGTAGAGGACAGTTGGCCCTAGCCAAAAACATTCAGTACTTC. The encoded protein is CASSRGQLALAKNIQYF.